This TCR beta chain was retrieved from a study of molecular identifiers for immune sequencing clone quantification. Study summary: Within a replicate experiment, RNA obtained from either about 21,000 or 97,000 naive CD8 cells was divided into five aliquots, and four of those aliquots were then sequenced.

Whole-study results and caveats: Among about 1 million naive cells, as was reported, spiked Jurkat TCR RNA from one cell was detectable. Barcodes shared by identical TCR molecules could lead to underestimated sizes of highly expanded clones.

MiXCR, run by TCRdb on the PCR reads, gives a single entry per CDR3 protein. The table shows more than 450,000 distinct CDR3 sequences, with over 20% occurring only once. This CDR3 has 16 amino acids. Germline V CDR1 and CDR2: LNHDA, SQIVND (reference sequence). Comment on this clonotype: Its antigen remains unidentified. A clone one base away is much larger, so this may be a read error.

The sequence was obtained from a human donor in good health. Some libraries in this study had Jurkat cell RNA spiked in. The gene calls are TRBV19 and TRBJ1-6; D is unresolved. What was sequenced was naive CD8+ T cells from blood, with Jurkat cell RNA spiked in. Subset here: FACS-sorted CD8+CD4-CCR7+CD45RA+ naive T cells. The CDR3 protein is CAGSMGSSSYNSPLHF. The DNA of the CDR3 is TGTGCCGGTAGTATGGGGAGTAGCTCCTATAATTCACCCCTCCACTTT.